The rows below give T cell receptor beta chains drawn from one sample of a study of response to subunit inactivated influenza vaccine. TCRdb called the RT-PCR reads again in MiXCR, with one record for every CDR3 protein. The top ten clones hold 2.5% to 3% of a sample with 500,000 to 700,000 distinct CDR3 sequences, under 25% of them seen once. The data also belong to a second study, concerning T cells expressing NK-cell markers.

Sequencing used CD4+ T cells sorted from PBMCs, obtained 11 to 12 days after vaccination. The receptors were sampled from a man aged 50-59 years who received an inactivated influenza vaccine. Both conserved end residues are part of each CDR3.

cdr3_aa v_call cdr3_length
CASSVTSGRGGYNEQFF TRBV7-2 17
CAWRHPKRSNTGELFF TRBV30 16
CAISLGTGGTYEQYF TRBV10-3 15
CASSIRGPTDTQYF TRBV5-1 14
CASSIVGTPEAFF TRBV5-1 13
CASSLLFKTKGKLFF TRBV7-2 15
CASSYRRSQGYGYTF TRBV27 15
CASSLPSQGDEQYF TRBV28 14
CASSLSHPNTGELFF TRBV12-3/TRBV12-4 15
CASRLDQSTDTQYF TRBV5-1 14
CAISTSGGSDTQYF TRBV10-3 14
CASSERRGGRDTQYF TRBV2 15
CSARDNGGGFSGNTIYF TRBV20-1 17
CATSRGLAGDDEQFF TRBV15 15
CASSPGDIAKNIQYF TRBV5-1 15
CASSQSPDRAYGYTF TRBV4-3 15
CATGGTYGYTF TRBV6-2/TRBV6-3 11
CATSRDYSLMNTEAFF TRBV15 16
CASSYRRPYEQYF TRBV6-2/TRBV6-3 13
CASSYSKGGLRNTGELFF TRBV6-2/TRBV6-3 18
CSVGRGRTYEQYF TRBV29-1 13
CASSFLQGTSSEQYF TRBV5-1 15
CASSQFPSQETQYF TRBV14 14